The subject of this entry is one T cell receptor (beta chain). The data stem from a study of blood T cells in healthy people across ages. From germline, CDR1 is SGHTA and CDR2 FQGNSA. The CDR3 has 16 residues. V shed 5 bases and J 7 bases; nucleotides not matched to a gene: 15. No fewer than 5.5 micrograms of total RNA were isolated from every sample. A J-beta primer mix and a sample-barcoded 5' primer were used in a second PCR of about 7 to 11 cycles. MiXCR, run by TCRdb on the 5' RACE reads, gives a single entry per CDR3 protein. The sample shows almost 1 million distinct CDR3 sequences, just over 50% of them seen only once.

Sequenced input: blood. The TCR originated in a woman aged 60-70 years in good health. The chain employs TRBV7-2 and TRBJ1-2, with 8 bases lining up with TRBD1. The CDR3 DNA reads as TGTGCCAGCAGCCTACGACCAGGACAGGGTCCTACTGGCTACACCTTC. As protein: CASSLRPGQGPTGYTF.